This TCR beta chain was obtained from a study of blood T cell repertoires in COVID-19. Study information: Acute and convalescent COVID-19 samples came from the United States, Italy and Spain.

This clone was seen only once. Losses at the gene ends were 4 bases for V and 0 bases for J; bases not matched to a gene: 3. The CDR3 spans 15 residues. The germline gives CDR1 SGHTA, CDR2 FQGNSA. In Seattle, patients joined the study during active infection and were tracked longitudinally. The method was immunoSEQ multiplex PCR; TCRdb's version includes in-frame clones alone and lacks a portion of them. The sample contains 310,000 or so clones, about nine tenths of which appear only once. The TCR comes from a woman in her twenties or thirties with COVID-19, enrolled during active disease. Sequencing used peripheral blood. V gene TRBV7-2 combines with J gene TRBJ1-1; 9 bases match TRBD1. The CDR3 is CASSWGQGMNTEAFF. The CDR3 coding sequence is TGTGCCAGCAGCTGGGGACAGGGCATGAACACTGAAGCTTTCTTT.